A single sample is the source of the 14 T cell receptor beta chains below, sequenced in a study of OX40 agonist ivuxolimab in advanced cancers. TCRdb's copy holds only in-frame clones and misses some; the assay was immunoSEQ multiplex PCR. The data show some 33,000 clones, about 73% seen once. The sequenced sample was CD4+ or CD8+ T cells sorted from blood, obtained in a trial of the OX40 agonist ivuxolimab. These receptors originate from an adult with an advanced solid tumor such as melanoma, head and neck, liver or kidney cancer.

V is TRBV6-5 and J is TRBJ1-2; perhaps TRBD1 as D (6 bases). The CDR3 is 13 amino acids. Germline V gives CDR1 MNHEY, CDR2 SVGAGI. Trimming pared 0 bases from V and 8 bases from J, leaving 10 bases between. CDR3 amino acids: CASSYSGGQGYTF. Here the CDR3 DNA reads TGTGCCAGCAGTTACTCAGGGGGGCAAGGCTACACCTTC.

The V gene is TRBV6-6, the J gene TRBJ1-2; tentative D call: TRBD1 (6 bases). The ends were cut back, 0 bases at V and 2 bases at J, with 10 bases in the middle. The length of the CDR3 is 15 residues. In germline, CDR1 is MNHNY, CDR2 SVGAGI (reference sequence). DNA for the CDR3: TGTGCCAGCAGTTACTCGAGAAGGGGGAACTATGGCTACACCTTC. As protein: CASSYSRRGNYGYTF.

V gene TRBV6-1 combines with J gene TRBJ2-1, with D possibly matching TRBD1 (6 bases). Trimming removed 8 bases at V and 5 bases at J, with 10 bases between. From germline, CDR1 is MNHNS and CDR2 SASEGT. The CDR3 contains 12 residues. The CDR3: CASRDRNNEQFF. CDR3 coding DNA: TGTGCCAGCCGAGACAGGAACAATGAGCAGTTCTTC.

The chain employs TRBV10-3 and TRBJ2-3; tentative D call: TRBD1 (5 bases). The CDR3 totals 12 residues. Germline assignment: CDR1 ENHRY and CDR2 SYGVKD. With 7 bases removed from V and 4 bases from J, the gap between germline ends came to 9 bases. CDR3 in amino acids: CAIKDNADTQYF. The CDR3 DNA reads TGTGCCATCAAGGACAACGCAGATACGCAGTATTTT.

The chain has TRBV5-1 and TRBJ2-5, with 8 positions matching TRBD1. The J call may be wrong; the DNA end is better matched by TRBJ2-7. The CDR3 is 18 residues long. From germline, CDR1 is SGHRS and CDR2 YFSETQ. CDR3 DNA: TGCGCCAGCAGCTTGTTTTCTATAATGCCAGGGGGCGAAAACGAGCAGTACTTC. Its protein product is CASSLFSIMPGGENEQYF.

The chain carries TRBV6-1 and TRBJ2-4; either TRBD1 or TRBD2 may fit D (5 bases each). Trimming removed 2 bases at V and 9 bases at J, with 11 bases between. Per the germline V gene, CDR1 is MNHNS and CDR2 is SASEGT. This CDR3 has 13 amino acids. The CDR3 is CASSEPGATIQYF. DNA for the CDR3: TGTGCCAGCAGTGAACCCGGGGCGACCATTCAGTACTTC.

The V and J genes are TRBV5-1 and TRBJ1-1; 10 bases map to TRBD1. Trimming took 3 bases from V and 5 from J; bases not matched to a gene: 4. The CDR3 has 14 amino acids. The germline gives CDR1 SGHRS, CDR2 YFSETQ. CDR3 protein: CASSSRDRGTEAFF. DNA of the CDR3: TGCGCCAGCAGCTCCCGGGACAGGGGAACTGAAGCTTTCTTT.

The chain joins TRBV5-1 to TRBJ1-2; 8 positions agree with TRBD1. CDR3 length: 13 amino acids. Looked up from germline, CDR1 is SGHRS and CDR2 is YFSETQ. V lost 4 bases, J lost 5 bases, and 4 bases stayed unmatched. This CDR3 reads CASSNDRGYGYTF. In DNA form, the CDR3 reads TGCGCCAGCAGCAACGACAGGGGTTATGGCTACACCTTC. Full variable domain (rest looked up from reference TRBV5-1 and TRBJ1-2): KAGVTQTPRYLIKTRGQQVTLSCSPISGHRSVSWYQQTPGQGLQFLFEYFSETQRNKGNFPGRFSGRQFSNSRSEMNVSTLELGDSALYLCASSNDRGYGYTFGSGTRLTVV.

The chain has TRBV21-1 and TRBJ1-5; TRBD1, as called in the table, went unchecked against the DNA. TRBV21-1 is deemed a pseudogene. The CDR3 totals 21 residues. The CDR3 protein is CASSKSRDRVFVGDSNQPQHF. In nucleotides, the CDR3 is TGTGCCAGCAGCAAGTCTAGGGACAGGGTATTCGTCGGCGATAGCAATCAGCCCCAGCATTTT.

This clone was recorded only once. The V gene is TRBV6-6, the J gene TRBJ1-1; possibly TRBD1 for D (5 bases). The CDR3 has 14 amino acids. Deletions cut 5 bases from V and 3 bases from J, with 13 bases between. Per the germline V gene, CDR1 is MNHNY and CDR2 is SVGAGI (reference sequence). CDR3 DNA: TGTGCCAGCAGTAAGAAAGGGGCTGACACTGAAGCTTTCTTT. It translates to CASSKKGADTEAFF.

V gene TRBV28 combines with J gene TRBJ1-2, with D perhaps matching TRBD1 (5 bases). This CDR3 has 14 residues. Trimming cost V 6 bases and J 6 bases, with 17 bases left between them. Germline loops: CDR1 MDHEN, CDR2 SYDVKM. The CDR3, as DNA: TGTGCCAGCAGCCGGCCGGGCAGGGTTGATGGCTACACCTTC. It translates to CASSRPGRVDGYTF.

The rearrangement joins TRBV7-9 to TRBJ1-2; maybe TRBD1 (6 bases). The germline CDR1 and CDR2 sequences are SEHNR and FQNEAQ (reference sequence). V gave up 5 bases and J gave up 4 bases, with 23 bases separating them. The CDR3 loop spans 17 amino acids. The CDR3 loop reads CASSPNTGSRGGYGYTF. The CDR3 nucleotides read TGTGCCAGCAGCCCCAACACGGGGTCCAGAGGGGGCTATGGCTACACCTTC.

The rearrangement links TRBV5-6 to TRBJ2-2; weak D call: TRBD1 (5 bases). This CDR3 is 15 amino acids long. V was shortened by 6 bases and J by 0 bases, with 12 bases between the two germline ends. CDR1 and CDR2 (germline): SGHDT, YYEEEE. The CDR3 loop reads CASTLMGPNTGELFF. CDR3 DNA: TGTGCCAGCACCCTAATGGGGCCGAACACCGGGGAGCTGTTTTTT.

This sequence joins TRBV6-5 and TRBJ1-2; TRBD1 matches 9 bases. Trimming removed 4 bases from V and 7 bases from J; junction bases left unmatched: 13. The germline V gene has CDR1 MNHEY and CDR2 SVGAGI. The CDR3 spans 16 residues. CDR3 DNA sequence: TGTGCCAGCAGTTTAGGGACAGGGTATACGATGAGTGGCTACACCTTC. It translates to CASSLGTGYTMSGYTF.